The 13 T cell receptor beta chains reported below all come from one sample, sequenced in a study of cytomegalovirus exposure and HLA in healthy donors. PCR amplification relied on 60 Vbeta primers (plus 13 Jbeta primers). The assay was immunoSEQ multiplex PCR, and TCRdb's table has in-frame clones only and misses some. The sample comprises about 94,000 clones, under 85% of which are singletons, and approximately 1.4% rests with the top ten. The specimen sequenced was PBMCs. The origin of the receptors is a male donor in good health and CMV-seronegative.

This chain connects TRBV5-1 to TRBJ2-3; 8 bases map to TRBD1. This CDR3 spans 15 amino acids. J lost 4 bases, V lost 1 base, and 5 bases had no gene match. Germline CDR1 and CDR2: SGHRS and YFSETQ. CDR3 sequence: CASSLSRGLSDTQYF. As DNA, the CDR3 is TGCGCCAGCAGCTTGAGCAGGGGGCTGTCAGATACGCAGTATTTT.

This chain links TRBV6-1 with TRBJ1-6; weak D call: TRBD1 (6 bases). The CDR3 consists of 16 residues. The V end lost 4 bases, the J end lost 5 bases, and 15 bases lay between the germline ends. The V gene's germline CDR1 is MNHNS and CDR2 SASEGT. Written as DNA, the CDR3 is TGTGCCAGCAGTGGCCCAGGGGCGGATAATAATTCACCCCTCCACTTT. Residues: CASSGPGADNNSPLHF.

The V call is TRBV29-1, the J call TRBJ2-5; D gene unclear. The ends were cut back, 4 bases at V and 2 bases at J, with 14 bases in the middle. Germline lookup yields CDR1 SQVTM and CDR2 ANQGSEA. The CDR3 has 14 amino acids. The DNA of the CDR3 is TGCAGCGTTGGACTCGGCATACGGCAAGAGACCCAGTACTTC. This codes for CSVGLGIRQETQYF.

This clone came up once. This sequence joins TRBV5-5 and TRBJ1-2; D might be TRBD1 (5 bases). The V gene's germline CDR1 is SGHKS and CDR2 YYEKEE (reference sequence). Trimming removed 0 bases from V and 5 bases from J, with 11 bases in between. There are 14 residues in the CDR3. CDR3 loop: CASSLVVRDYGYTF. The DNA for the CDR3 is TGTGCCAGCAGCTTGGTCGTCAGGGATTATGGCTACACCTTC.

This rearrangement joins TRBV2 to TRBJ1-5; 7 bases are a match to TRBD1. Germline CDR1 and CDR2: SNHLY and FYNNEI. There are 15 residues in the CDR3. Trimming took 6 bases from V and 1 from J; bases not matched to a gene: 6. In DNA form, the CDR3 reads TGTGCCAGCAGAGTGCTACAGGGGAGCAATCAGCCCCAGCATTTT. This sequence encodes CASRVLQGSNQPQHF.

The rearrangement links TRBV2 to TRBJ1-1; perhaps TRBD1 as D (5 bases). Germline lookup yields CDR1 SNHLY and CDR2 FYNNEI. The CDR3 is made up of 12 amino acids. Trimming took 5 bases from V and 7 from J, leaving 11 bases between them. The CDR3 spells CASSQGGGEAFF. Written as DNA, the CDR3 is TGTGCCAGCAGTCAGGGCGGCGGTGAAGCTTTCTTT.

A single count supports this clone. The genes are TRBV6-1 and TRBJ2-5, with D tentatively TRBD2 (6 bases). V lost 4 bases and J 3 bases, leaving 12 bases between the germline ends. CDR1 MNHNS and CDR2 SASEGT come from the germline V gene. The CDR3 extends over 14 amino acids. In DNA, the CDR3 is TGTGCCAGCAGTGGGGGAGGTTTGGAAGAGACCCAGTACTTC. It is translated as CASSGGGLEETQYF.

The V call is TRBV7-2, the J call TRBJ1-2; possibly TRBD1 for D (6 bases). Trimming pared 4 bases from V and 5 bases from J, leaving 17 bases between. Per the germline V gene, CDR1 is SGHTA and CDR2 is FQGNSA. This CDR3 comprises 15 residues. The CDR3 DNA reads as TGTGCCAGCAGCTCATCGGGACAACTAGGATATGGCTACACCTTC. Amino acid sequence: CASSSSGQLGYGYTF.

This rearrangement joins TRBV7-2 to TRBJ1-5; a weak D match, TRBD1 (6 bases). CDR3 length: 13 amino acids. V was shortened by 3 bases and J by 7 bases, with 10 bases between the two germline ends. Germline V gene data show CDR1 as SGHTA and CDR2 as FQGNSA. The CDR3 sequence: CASSFGRGQPQHF. DNA for the CDR3: TGTGCCAGCAGCTTTGGCAGGGGCCAGCCCCAGCATTTT.

This clone was picked up a small number of times. The chain joins TRBV7-6 to TRBJ2-5; 9 bases map to TRBD1. Germline V gives CDR1 SGHVS, CDR2 FNYEAQ. CDR3 length: 15 amino acids. The V gene end was trimmed by 5 bases and the J gene end by 4 bases; junction bases not matched to a gene: 8. In DNA form, the CDR3 reads TGTGCCAGCAGCAAGGACAGGGGCCTAAGAGAGACCCAGTACTTC. Its translation: CASSKDRGLRETQYF. Supplemented by reference TRBV7-6 and TRBJ2-5, the full variable domain reads GAGVSQSPRYKVTKRGQDVALRCDPISGHVSLYWYRQALGQGPEFLTYFNYEAQQDKSGLPNDRFSAERPEGSISTLTIQRTEQRDSAMYRCASSKDRGLRETQYFGPGTRLLVL.

This clone was counted a few times. The chain combines TRBV2 with TRBJ2-1, with 9 bases lining up with TRBD2. CDR1 SNHLY and CDR2 FYNNEI come from the germline V gene. V lost 7 bases to trimming and J lost 2 bases; unmatched junction nucleotides: 3. There are 14 residues in the CDR3. This chain's CDR3 is CASNSGRTYNEQFF. The DNA of the CDR3 is TGTGCCAGCAATAGCGGGAGAACCTACAATGAGCAGTTCTTC.

The rearrangement joins TRBV6-1 to TRBJ1-5, with D possibly being TRBD1 (6 bases). V was trimmed by 4 bases and J by 6 bases, leaving 16 bases between them. From germline, CDR1 is MNHNS and CDR2 SASEGT. The CDR3 has 15 residues. This chain's CDR3 is CASSAFPGESQPQHF. In nucleotides, the CDR3 is TGTGCCAGCAGTGCATTCCCAGGGGAGAGTCAGCCCCAGCATTTT.

The V gene is TRBV5-1, the J gene TRBJ1-1; D unclear. Trimming removed 4 bases at V and 4 bases at J, with 20 bases between. CDR1 SGHRS and CDR2 YFSETQ come from the germline V gene. CDR3 length: 16 amino acids. CDR3 loop: CASSSLYVISSTEAFF. In DNA form, the CDR3 reads TGCGCCAGCAGCAGCTTGTATGTGATATCGAGCACTGAAGCTTTCTTT.